The 26 T cell receptor beta chains given below trace back to one sample, sequenced in a study of molecular identifiers for immune sequencing clone quantification. TCRdb used MiXCR to reprocess the PCR reads, holding one entry per CDR3 protein. The sample consists of 550,000 to 750,000 distinct CDR3 sequences, 15% to 20% of them appearing once. Sequenced: naive CD8+ T cells from blood, with Jurkat cell RNA spiked in. Described subset: FACS-sorted CD8+CD4-CCR7+CD45RA+ naive T cells. These receptors were taken from a human donor in good health. Some libraries in this study had Jurkat cell RNA spiked in.

This clonotype occurred many times. The rearrangement uses TRBV6-6 and TRBJ1-1, with a possible D match to TRBD1 (6 bases). This CDR3 contains 17 residues. The V end lost 4 bases, the J end lost 2 bases, and 20 bases lay between the germline ends. Per the germline V gene, CDR1 is MNHNY and CDR2 is SVGAGI (reference sequence). CDR3 DNA: TGTGCCAGCAGTTCCGGACAGACCATTGGCCTAAACACTGAAGCTTTCTTT. Translated, it gives CASSSGQTIGLNTEAFF.

There are many counts of this clonotype. This chain uses TRBV4-3 with TRBJ2-7; D gene ambiguous. V lost 1 base and J 3 bases, leaving 10 bases between the germline ends. Germline loops: CDR1 LGHNA, CDR2 YSLEER. CDR3 size: 14 residues. CDR3 residues: CASSQGMVGYEQYF. CDR3 nucleotide sequence: TGCGCCAGCAGCCAAGGGATGGTCGGCTACGAGCAGTACTTC.

This clonotype was detected many times. V usage is TRBV29-1 and J usage is TRBJ2-3, with 8 bases fitting TRBD1. V trimming: 1 base; J trimming: 1 base; junction bases outside the gene matches: 10. The germline gives CDR1 SQVTM, CDR2 ANQGSEA. The CDR3 contains 17 residues. CDR3 loop: CSVEVLVWGQGTDTQYF. CDR3 coding DNA: TGCAGCGTTGAAGTCCTGGTATGGGGACAGGGCACAGATACGCAGTATTTT.

This clonotype has a single count. With a much larger clone just one base away, this may be a read error. In this CDR3 the conserved last residue, phenylalanine or tryptophan, is missing, so a read error is likely. The J gene is TRBJ1-5, the V gene TRBV12-3 or TRBV12-4, with D possibly matching TRBD1 (6 bases). The CDR3 contains 16 residues. With 3 bases removed from V and 0 bases from J, the gap between germline ends came to 12 bases. This chain's CDR3 is CASSFGQGNSNQPQHS. The CDR3 DNA reads as TGTGCCAGCAGTTTTGGGCAGGGGAATAGCAATCAGCCCCAGCATTCT.

With respect to this clonotype: A read error is possible here, since a much larger clone lies one base away. The chain recombines TRBV6-5 with TRBJ2-7, with D possibly TRBD2 on 5 matching bases. Germline loops: CDR1 MNHEY, CDR2 SVGAGI. The CDR3 contains 16 residues. V dropped 6 bases and J dropped 0 bases, with 18 bases sitting between them. CDR3 nucleotides: TGTGCCAGCAGCCCAACCCTACGGGGAAGCTCCTACGAGCAGTACTTC. It encodes CASSPTLRGSSYEQYF.

This clonotype was found many times. The rearrangement links TRBV5-8 to TRBJ2-7; TRBD2 aligns across 8 bases. Germline CDR1 SGHTS, CDR2 YDEGEE. The J segment lost 2 bases and the V segment lost 4 bases, leaving 5 bases of the junction unmatched. This CDR3 comprises 14 residues. As DNA, the CDR3 is TGTGCCAGCAGCCCGGTCGGGGGGGCCTACGAGCAGTACTTC. Translation gives CASSPVGGAYEQYF. Supplemented by reference TRBV5-8 and TRBJ2-7, the full variable domain reads EAGVTQSPTHLIKTRGQQATLRCSPISGHTSVYWYQQALGLGLQFLLWYDEGEERNRGNFPPRFSGRQFPNYSSELNVNALELEDSALYLCASSPVGGAYEQYFGPGTRLTVT.

This clonotype was seen ten or more times. This sequence joins TRBV4-1 and TRBJ1-1, with 8 bases that match TRBD1. The germline CDR1 and CDR2 sequences are MGHRA and YSYEKL. There are 13 residues in the CDR3. With 3 bases clipped from V and 4 bases from J, the junction kept 1 base outside the gene matches. The CDR3, as DNA: TGCGCCAGCAGCCAGCAGGGGGCCACTGAAGCTTTCTTT. It encodes CASSQQGATEAFF.

To note about this clonotype: Since a much larger clone is just one base distant, this may be a read error. The genes are TRBV12-3 or TRBV12-4 and TRBJ2-3; 9 bases map to TRBD1. The CDR3 has 18 residues. The V gene end was trimmed by 4 bases and the J gene end by 3 bases; junction bases not matched to a gene: 14. The CDR3 protein is CASSSPRGTGWPTDTQYF. The CDR3 DNA reads TGTGCCAGCAGTTCGCCCCGCGGGACAGGGTGGCCGACAGATACGCAGTATTTT.

This clonotype showed up many times. This chain connects TRBV28 to TRBJ2-3; D is possibly TRBD2 (5 bases). Looked up from germline, CDR1 is MDHEN and CDR2 is SYDVKM. The CDR3 has 18 amino acids. The V gene lost 3 bases and the J gene lost 3 bases, with 22 bases spanning the gap. The CDR3 nucleotides are TGTGCCAGCAGTTTTCTAAGGCAGGATGGCGGACTTACAGATACGCAGTATTTT. It is translated as CASSFLRQDGGLTDTQYF. Using reference TRBV28 and TRBJ2-3 for the parts outside the CDR3, the full variable domain is DVKVTQSSRYLVKRTGEKVFLECVQDMDHENMFWYRQDPGLGLRLIYFSYDVKMKEKGDIPEGYSVSREKKERFSLILESASTNQTSMYLCASSFLRQDGGLTDTQYFGPGTRLTVL.

At least ten counts were recorded for this clonotype. J is TRBJ2-5 and V is TRBV5-1; 7 bases match TRBD1. V gave up 5 bases and J gave up 1 base; unmatched junction bases: 2. This CDR3 has 13 amino acids. The germline CDR1 and CDR2 sequences are SGHRS and YFSETQ. CDR3 DNA sequence: TGCGCCAGCAGACAGGGGCTCCAAGAGACCCAGTACTTC. This translates into CASRQGLQETQYF.

On this clonotype: Sequence at one end of the junction differs from germline and may be a read error. The chain links TRBV6-2 or TRBV6-3 to TRBJ2-3, with D maybe TRBD1 (5 bases). The germline V gene encodes CDR1 MNHEY and CDR2 SVGEGT. This CDR3 spans 11 amino acids. The CDR3 is CAGSDSGPSTF. For the CDR3, the DNA is TGTGCCGGCAGTGACAGTGGCCCCTCCACGTTT.

This chain connects TRBV19 to TRBJ2-2; 9 nucleotides line up with TRBD2. This CDR3 comprises 14 residues. CDR1 and CDR2 from the germline V gene are LNHDA and SQIVND (reference sequence). Germline trimming cut 8 bases from V and 7 bases from J; bases unmatched to any gene: 8. CDR3 amino acids: CASCSGRGSGELFF. The CDR3 DNA is TGTGCCAGTTGTAGCGGGAGAGGTAGCGGGGAGCTGTTTTTT.

The table lists this clonotype with many counts. V gene TRBV20-1 combines with J gene TRBJ2-7; D gene ambiguous. Trimming stripped 0 bases from V and 6 bases from J, with 15 bases between. The germline gives CDR1 DFQATT, CDR2 SNEGSKA (reference sequence). This CDR3 has 14 residues. The CDR3 region is CSARDGHTPSEQYF. The CDR3 bases are TGCAGTGCTAGAGATGGTCACACCCCGTCCGAGCAGTACTTC.

In its sample, this clonotype was seen many times. This chain uses TRBV30 with TRBJ1-4; D is unresolved. The CDR3 length is 11 residues. Germline CDR1 is GTSNPN and CDR2 is SVGIG (reference sequence). Trimming stripped 5 bases from V and 8 bases from J, with 9 bases between. The CDR3 DNA is TGTGCCTGGGGGAATGGAGAAAAACTGTTTTTT. Residues: CAWGNGEKLFF.

This clonotype was observed at least ten times. This chain connects TRBV6-2 or TRBV6-3 to TRBJ1-1; D ambiguous. The V gene lost 6 bases and the J gene lost 3 bases, with 14 bases spanning the gap. The CDR3 sequence is 14 residues long. Per the germline V gene, CDR1 is MNHEY and CDR2 is SVGEGT. The CDR3 is CASRPEGSHTEAFF. In DNA form, the CDR3 reads TGTGCCAGCAGACCCGAGGGTAGCCACACTGAAGCTTTCTTT.

The chain combines TRBV11-2 with TRBJ1-1, with 7 bases aligning to TRBD1. The germline CDR1 and CDR2 sequences are SGHAT and FQNNGV. J lost 0 bases, V lost 5 bases, and 6 bases had no gene match. The CDR3 runs 15 residues. CDR3 bases: TGTGCCAGCAGCGGTCTGACAGGGTTGAACACTGAAGCTTTCTTT. Translation: CASSGLTGLNTEAFF.

The chain employs TRBV24-1 and TRBJ1-1; D remains unclear. Germline CDR1 and CDR2: KGHDR and SFDVKD. V shed 3 bases and J shed 7 bases, with 8 bases lying between them. This CDR3 contains 12 residues. As DNA, the CDR3 is TGTGCCACCAGTGATCCCCGGGGTGAAGCTTTCTTT. This encodes CATSDPRGEAFF.

The CDR3: CASSQVKDSPLHF. The CDR3 DNA is TGCGCCAGCAGCCAAGTGAAGGATTCACCCCTCCACTTT. The V gene is TRBV4-1, the J gene TRBJ1-6; no reliable D call. The V end lost 1 base, the J end lost 8 bases, and 6 bases lay between the germline ends. CDR3 length: 13 amino acids. Germline assignment: CDR1 MGHRA and CDR2 YSYEKL.

This clonotype was seen at least ten times. This chain links TRBV29-1 with TRBJ2-3, with TRBD2 identical over 9 bases. Losses at the gene ends were 4 bases for V and 4 bases for J; bases not matched to a gene: 18. The CDR3 is made up of 18 amino acids. Germline CDR1 is SQVTM and CDR2 is ANQGSEA. The CDR3 is CSVVAWLITSGLPDTQYF. As DNA, the CDR3 is TGCAGCGTTGTTGCGTGGCTGATAACTAGCGGGTTGCCAGATACGCAGTATTTT.

The V gene is TRBV5-1, the J gene TRBJ2-1; D tentatively reads TRBD1 or TRBD2 (5 bases each). Per the germline V gene, CDR1 is SGHRS and CDR2 is YFSETQ. There are 16 residues in the CDR3. The V gene lost 4 bases and the J gene lost 4 bases, with 18 bases spanning the gap. CDR3 bases: TGCGCCAGCAGCCCGGTCGGGGCCGTGGTGTACAATGAGCAGTTCTTC. Protein product: CASSPVGAVVYNEQFF.

This clonotype was detected many times. The chain is built from TRBV9 and TRBJ2-2, with D uncertain. This CDR3 contains 16 residues. The germline gives CDR1 SGDLS, CDR2 YYNGEE. Trimming removed 6 bases from V and 0 bases from J, with 15 bases in between. CDR3: CASNSGDTPNTGELFF. Here the CDR3 DNA reads TGTGCCAGCAACTCCGGAGATACCCCGAACACCGGGGAGCTGTTTTTT.

This clonotype has ten or more counts. The V and J genes are TRBV7-9 and TRBJ2-7; 8 bases align to TRBD1. Germline V gene sequence: CDR1 SEHNR, CDR2 FQNEAQ (reference sequence). V shed 6 bases, J shed 6 bases, and the junction held 10 bases outside the gene matches. The CDR3 length is 14 residues. The CDR3 bases are TGTGCCAGCAGTCCCCCAGGGGGCATGGGCGAGCAGTACTTC. Translated: CASSPPGGMGEQYF.

This clonotype occurred a few times. The chain has TRBV20-1 and TRBJ2-3, with D tentatively TRBD2 (6 bases). In germline, CDR1 is DFQATT, CDR2 SNEGSKA (reference sequence). Trimming removed 0 bases from V and 6 bases from J, with 22 bases in between. The CDR3 extends over 17 amino acids. The CDR3 spells CSARDLVWGEPLDTQYF. DNA of the CDR3: TGCAGTGCTAGAGATCTTGTGTGGGGGGAGCCTTTGGATACGCAGTATTTT.

This clonotype was seen ten or more times. The chain combines TRBV6-2 or TRBV6-3 with TRBJ2-7, with 15 bases that match TRBD2. CDR1 is MNHEY and CDR2 is SVGEGT in the germline V gene. The CDR3 is 14 residues long. The junction had 3 bases not matched to a gene; V was cut back by 6 bases and J by 6 bases. The CDR3 DNA is TGTGCCAGCAGCGGACTAGCGGGAGGGCCCGAGCAGTACTTC. Translation gives CASSGLAGGPEQYF.

This clonotype occurred many times. The rearrangement links TRBV5-1 to TRBJ2-5, with 10 bases identical to TRBD2. CDR1 and CDR2 (germline): SGHRS, YFSETQ. The junction had 9 bases not matched to a gene; V was cut back by 0 bases and J by 1 base. The CDR3 runs to 18 residues. The CDR3 here is CASSLGEVAGGIQETQYF. CDR3 DNA: TGCGCCAGCAGCTTGGGAGAGGTAGCGGGGGGAATCCAAGAGACCCAGTACTTC.

To note about this clonotype: A much larger clone lies a single base off, so this may be a read error. Likely a read error: the CDR3 ends without its conserved phenylalanine or tryptophan. This chain uses TRBV11-2 with TRBJ2-1, with D possibly TRBD2 on 5 matching bases. The CDR3 is 15 amino acids. With 4 bases removed from V and 0 bases from J, the gap between germline ends came to 10 bases. The germline V gene has CDR1 SGHAT and CDR2 FQNNGV. The CDR3 loop is CASSSPGSSYNEQFL. In DNA, the CDR3 is TGTGCCAGCAGCTCCCCGGGGAGCTCCTACAATGAGCAGTTCCTC.